This T cell receptor (beta chain) is from a study of blood T cell repertoires in COVID-19. Per germline, CDR1 SQVTM and CDR2 ANQGSEA. The CDR3 spans 13 residues. The V gene lost 3 bases and the J gene lost 6 bases, with 12 bases spanning the gap. In the original workflow: Amplifying reference gene primers gave estimates of nucleated cell counts. Only in-frame clones appear in the TCRdb table, and some are missing; sequencing was by immunoSEQ multiplex PCR. V, J and clone size were drawn from that table, and D and trimming were deduced from the DNA. The table has approximately 210,000 clones, roughly 84% seen once; the top ten hold roughly 6.2%.

Sequenced: peripheral blood. The receptor was isolated from a woman between 40 and 55 years old who had recovered from COVID-19. The gene calls are TRBV29-1 and TRBJ2-1; TRBD2 is a possible D gene (5 bases). CDR3 sequence reads: CSVDSTRGNEQFF. Here the CDR3 DNA reads TGCAGCGTTGATTCCACTCGGGGCAATGAGCAGTTCTTC.